The 27 T cell receptor beta chains below come from one sample, sequenced in a study of blood T cell repertoires in COVID-19. Profiled with immunoSEQ multiplex PCR; TCRdb holds only in-frame clones, not every one. This sample yields 70,000 to 80,000 clones, of which around 83% are seen a single time; roughly two fifths belongs to the top ten. Sequencing was carried out using peripheral blood. These receptors were collected from an older man with acute or convalescent COVID-19.

This clone was observed once. J is TRBJ2-2 and V is TRBV18; the match to TRBD1 covers 10 bases. This CDR3 spans 15 amino acids. Unmatched junction bases numbered 7, after V lost 5 bases and J lost 7 bases. Germline assignment: CDR1 KGHSH and CDR2 LQKENI. CDR3 nucleotides: TGTGCCAGCTCATCCCCCGGACAGGGGGTCGGGGAGCTGTTTTTT. Amino acid sequence: CASSSPGQGVGELFF.

The J gene is TRBJ2-7, the V gene TRBV7-2; D is unresolved. The V gene lost 3 bases and the J gene lost 4 bases, with 4 bases spanning the gap. The CDR3 is 11 residues long. From germline, CDR1 is SGHTA and CDR2 FQGNSA. In nucleotides, the CDR3 is TGTGCCAGCAGCTTTCAGTACGAGCAGTACTTC. Amino acid sequence: CASSFQYEQYF.

The chain carries TRBV6-5 and TRBJ1-2; the match to TRBD1 covers 9 bases. After removal of 6 bases from V and 8 bases from J, the junction contained 13 bases not matched to a gene. Germline V lookup: CDR1 MNHEY, CDR2 SVGAGI. The CDR3 extends over 15 amino acids. The CDR3 protein is CASRTTGQGGRGYTF. CDR3 sequence (DNA): TGTGCCAGCAGAACCACGGGACAGGGAGGTAGGGGCTACACCTTC.

CDR3 sequence (DNA): TGTGCCAGCAGAAGGGCGTCAGCGGCCAATCAGCCCCAGCATTTT. Translating gives CASRRASAANQPQHF. The chain combines TRBV28 with TRBJ1-5; no definite D call. Germline V gene sequence: CDR1 MDHEN, CDR2 SYDVKM. With 6 bases removed from V and 3 bases from J, the gap between germline ends came to 15 bases. This CDR3 has 15 amino acids.

The chain carries TRBV7-3 and TRBJ2-1; D unresolved. Germline V gives CDR1 SGHTA, CDR2 FQGTGA. The CDR3 length is 13 residues. The ends were cut back, 0 bases at V and 5 bases at J, with 5 bases in the middle. In DNA form, the CDR3 reads TGTGCCAGCAGCTTAACGCGGAACAATGAGCAGTTCTTC. Protein product: CASSLTRNNEQFF. Full variable domain (remainder filled in from reference TRBV7-3 and TRBJ2-1): GAGVSQTPSNKVTEKGKYVELRCDPISGHTALYWYRQSLGQGPEFLIYFQGTGAADDSGLPNDRFFAVRPEGSVSTLKIQRTERGDSAVYLCASSLTRNNEQFFGPGTRLTVL.

The sample holds one count of this clone. This chain joins TRBV2 and TRBJ2-2; TRBD1 is a possible D gene (5 bases). The CDR3 extends over 15 amino acids. The germline V gene encodes CDR1 SNHLY and CDR2 FYNNEI. V shed 2 bases and J shed 5 bases, with 12 bases lying between them. CDR3 in amino acids: CASSELITGTGELFF. The CDR3 DNA reads as TGTGCCAGCAGTGAATTAATTACAGGAACCGGGGAGCTGTTTTTT. The whole variable domain, filled in from reference TRBV2 and TRBJ2-2, reads EPEVTQTPSHQVTQMGQEVILRCVPISNHLYFYWYRQILGQKVEFLVSFYNNEISEKSEIFDDQFSVERPDGSNFTLKIRSTKLEDSAMYFCASSELITGTGELFFGEGSRLTVL.

This clone has only one observation. The chain carries TRBV28 and TRBJ2-4; D is ambiguous. The germline V and J ends were trimmed by 5 bases and 3 bases, with 11 bases remaining between them. The germline gives CDR1 MDHEN, CDR2 SYDVKM. The CDR3 runs 14 residues. The DNA of the CDR3 is TGTGCCAGCAGTCCCAATAGTAACAAAAACATTCAGTACTTC. Translating it yields CASSPNSNKNIQYF.

This clone was picked up a small number of times. The chain recombines TRBV2 with TRBJ2-1; possibly TRBD2 for D (5 bases). Between the trimmed V and J ends, which lost 6 bases and 7 bases, there was a span of 13 bases. The germline V gene has CDR1 SNHLY and CDR2 FYNNEI. The CDR3 length is 13 residues. CDR3 sequence: CASSVTRVNEQFF. CDR3 bases: TGTGCCAGCAGCGTAACTAGAGTTAATGAGCAGTTCTTC.

The count of this clone is one. The rearrangement links TRBV2 to TRBJ1-1, with unresolved D. Germline V lookup: CDR1 SNHLY, CDR2 FYNNEI. V was trimmed by 7 bases and J by 8 bases, leaving 17 bases between them. There are 13 residues in the CDR3. The CDR3 sequence: CASITAGRIEAFF. In DNA form, the CDR3 reads TGTGCCAGCATTACCGCCGGGAGGATAGAAGCTTTCTTT.

The rearrangement joins TRBV7-6 to TRBJ1-5, with TRBD1 matching over 8 bases. V was clipped by 3 bases and J by 1 base; unmatched bases: 5. The length of the CDR3 is 16 residues. Germline CDR1 SGHVS, CDR2 FNYEAQ. The CDR3 nucleotides read TGTGCCAGCAGCTTCGGGACAGGCTTAAGCAATCAGCCCCAGCATTTT. The encoded protein is CASSFGTGLSNQPQHF.

The CDR3 nucleotides read TGTGCCAGCAGTTATCGGACAGGGCCAACGACCGGGGAGCTGTTTTTT. It codes for CASSYRTGPTTGELFF. This chain uses TRBV6-5 with TRBJ2-2; TRBD1 agrees at 8 bases. The CDR3 extends over 16 amino acids. The V gene's germline CDR1 is MNHEY and CDR2 SVGAGI. Trimming cost V 3 bases and J 5 bases; bases outside gene matches: 8.

The chain joins TRBV2 to TRBJ1-1; TRBD1 agrees at 11 bases. The germline V gene encodes CDR1 SNHLY and CDR2 FYNNEI. Trimming removed 5 bases from V and 11 bases from J; junction bases left unmatched: 10. The CDR3 covers 14 residues. The CDR3 here is CASSSGTGGRRAFF. The CDR3 DNA is TGTGCCAGCAGTTCCGGGACAGGGGGTCGGAGGGCTTTCTTT. The complete variable domain, with remaining parts taken from reference TRBV2 and TRBJ1-1, reads EPEVTQTPSHQVTQMGQEVILRCVPISNHLYFYWYRQILGQKVEFLVSFYNNEISEKSEIFDDQFSVERPDGSNFTLKIRSTKLEDSAMYFCASSSGTGGRRAFFGQGTRLTVV.

The genes are TRBV18 and TRBJ1-3; the match to TRBD1 covers 11 bases. V was clipped by 1 base and J by 6 bases; unmatched bases: 11. The CDR3 loop spans 18 amino acids. Germline loops: CDR1 KGHSH, CDR2 LQKENI. The CDR3 DNA sequence: TGTGCCAGCTCACCACAGAATGGACAGGGGGCGTATGCAAACACCATATATTTT. Protein: CASSPQNGQGAYANTIYF. Full variable domain (remainder filled in from reference TRBV18 and TRBJ1-3): NAGVMQNPRHLVRRRGQEARLRCSPMKGHSHVYWYRQLPEEGLKFMVYLQKENIIDESGMPKERFSAEFPKEGPSILRIQQVVRGDSAAYFCASSPQNGQGAYANTIYFGEGSWLTVV.

This clone was seen a single time. The chain carries TRBV4-1 and TRBJ1-4, with D possibly matching TRBD1 (6 bases). Germline CDR1 MGHRA, CDR2 YSYEKL. V lost 0 bases, J lost 0 bases, and 8 bases lay in between. The CDR3 sequence is 16 residues long. The chain's CDR3 is CASSQEGTTTNEKLFF. The CDR3 nucleotides read TGCGCCAGCAGCCAAGAAGGGACAACAACTAATGAAAAACTGTTTTTT.

The J gene is TRBJ1-1, the V gene TRBV7-3, with TRBD1 as a possible D gene (6 bases). The V end was cut by 3 bases, the J end by 3 bases, with 8 bases between. The CDR3 has 13 residues. The V gene's germline CDR1 is SGHTA and CDR2 FQGTGA. This chain's CDR3 is CASSFEGDTEAFF. DNA of the CDR3: TGTGCCAGCAGCTTTGAGGGGGACACTGAAGCTTTCTTT. Together with reference TRBV7-3 and TRBJ1-1, the CDR3 gives the full variable domain: GAGVSQTPSNKVTEKGKYVELRCDPISGHTALYWYRQSLGQGPEFLIYFQGTGAADDSGLPNDRFFAVRPEGSVSTLKIQRTERGDSAVYLCASSFEGDTEAFFGQGTRLTVV.

This clone was detected only a few times. V usage is TRBV5-4 and J usage is TRBJ1-4; D possibly corresponds to TRBD1 (6 bases). There are 13 residues in the CDR3. Germline V lookup: CDR1 SGHNT, CDR2 YYREEE (reference sequence). V was pared by 7 bases and J by 4 bases, with 11 bases between. The CDR3 is CASGGGINEKLFF. The CDR3 DNA reads as TGTGCCAGCGGGGGCGGTATTAATGAAAAACTGTTTTTT. The variable domain in full, completed from reference TRBV5-4 and TRBJ1-4, reads ETGVTQSPTHLIKTRGQQVTLRCSSQSGHNTVSWYQQALGQGPQFIFQYYREEENGRGNFPPRFSGLQFPNYSSELNVNALELDDSALYLCASGGGINEKLFFGSGTQLSVL.

The chain combines TRBV3-1 (or the pseudogene TRBV3-2) with TRBJ2-1, with a possible D match to TRBD1 (6 bases). The CDR3 contains 14 residues. V lost 4 bases and J 3 bases, leaving 10 bases between the germline ends. The germline gives CDR1 LGHDT, CDR2 YNNKEL (reference sequence). The CDR3 sequence is CASSLPQGYNEQFF. The CDR3 nucleotides are TGTGCCAGCAGCCTCCCACAGGGCTACAATGAGCAGTTCTTC.

CDR3 nucleotides: TGTGCCAGTAGTACCGCCAGAGGGTCAAACACTGAAGCTTTCTTT. This gives the protein CASSTARGSNTEAFF. The rearrangement links TRBV19 to TRBJ1-1; D gene unclear. There are 15 residues in the CDR3. The V end was cut by 4 bases, the J end by 2 bases, with 14 bases between. Germline lookup yields CDR1 LNHDA and CDR2 SQIVND (reference sequence).

CDR3 sequence: CASSLAGGYEQYF. The CDR3 DNA is TGTGCCAGCAGTCTAGCGGGGGGCTACGAGCAGTACTTC. V gene TRBV6-2 or TRBV6-3 combines with J gene TRBJ2-7; 11 bases map to TRBD2. Germline CDR1 reads MNHEY; CDR2 reads SVGEGT. The CDR3 runs to 13 residues. J lost 3 bases, V lost 5 bases, and 0 bases had no gene match.

V gene TRBV3-1 (or the pseudogene TRBV3-2) combines with J gene TRBJ2-3; 7 nucleotides align to TRBD1. The J segment lost 5 bases and the V segment lost 3 bases, leaving 8 bases of the junction unmatched. This CDR3 comprises 15 residues. Germline CDR1 reads LGHDT; CDR2 reads YNNKEL (reference sequence). CDR3 region: CASSQGVGGQDTQYF. For the CDR3, the DNA is TGTGCCAGCAGCCAGGGGGTAGGGGGCCAAGATACGCAGTATTTT.

The gene calls are TRBV14 and TRBJ2-7, with TRBD1 identical over 7 bases. Germline-derived CDR1 and CDR2 are SGHDN and FVKESK. CDR3 size: 15 residues. The J segment lost 2 bases and the V segment lost 3 bases, leaving 7 bases of the junction unmatched. The CDR3 DNA is TGTGCCAGCAGCCACCCAGACAGGGTACCCTACGAGCAGTACTTC. This sequence encodes CASSHPDRVPYEQYF.

V and J are TRBV6-2 or TRBV6-3 and TRBJ2-1, with TRBD2 identical over 8 bases. V was clipped by 4 bases and J by 2 bases; unmatched bases: 7. CDR1 MNHEY and CDR2 SVGEGT come from the germline V gene. CDR3 length: 16 residues. The CDR3 spells CASSSLLAETYNEQFF. The CDR3 region has the DNA TGTGCCAGCAGTTCGCTACTAGCGGAGACCTACAATGAGCAGTTCTTC.

This chain uses TRBV29-1 with TRBJ2-3, with TRBD1 matching over 10 bases. The germline V gene encodes CDR1 SQVTM and CDR2 ANQGSEA. With V trimmed by 6 bases and J by 5 bases, 5 bases remained unmatched. This CDR3 region has 13 residues. CDR3 protein: CSVGTGAVDTQYF. The CDR3 coding sequence is TGCAGCGTCGGGACAGGGGCGGTAGATACGCAGTATTTT.

The genes are TRBV6-5 and TRBJ2-5, with TRBD1 matching over 7 bases. Germline V gene sequence: CDR1 MNHEY, CDR2 SVGAGI. The CDR3 has 15 residues. The J segment lost 7 bases and the V segment lost 6 bases, leaving 14 bases of the junction unmatched. CDR3 DNA: TGTGCCAGCAGCCCCCCCCGAGGGGGCATTGGGACCCAGTACTTC. Encoded protein: CASSPPRGGIGTQYF.

The chain is built from TRBV5-1 and TRBJ2-5, with 7 bases lining up with TRBD2. Trimming at V came to 2 bases and at J to 4 bases, leaving 11 bases not matched to a gene. CDR3 length equals 16 residues. Germline V gives CDR1 SGHRS, CDR2 YFSETQ. CDR3 sequence: CASSLGSGSIGETQYF. The CDR3 DNA reads TGCGCCAGCAGCTTAGGTAGCGGGTCTATTGGAGAGACCCAGTACTTC. Together with reference TRBV5-1 and TRBJ2-5, the CDR3 gives the full variable domain: KAGVTQTPRYLIKTRGQQVTLSCSPISGHRSVSWYQQTPGQGLQFLFEYFSETQRNKGNFPGRFSGRQFSNSRSEMNVSTLELGDSALYLCASSLGSGSIGETQYFGPGTRLLVL.

A few counts support this clone. The rearrangement uses TRBV5-6 and TRBJ2-1, with TRBD2 matching over 11 bases. V dropped 5 bases and J dropped 6; count of bases not matched to a gene: 4. Germline V gene data show CDR1 as SGHDT and CDR2 as YYEEEE. The CDR3 is made up of 14 amino acids. CDR3 protein: CASSRGLAGNEQFF. CDR3 bases: TGTGCCAGCAGTCGAGGACTAGCGGGCAATGAGCAGTTCTTC.

This rearrangement joins TRBV6-2 or TRBV6-3 to TRBJ2-1; 7 bases are a match to TRBD1. This CDR3 has 13 residues. V shed 4 bases, J shed 7 bases, and the junction held 4 bases outside the gene matches. The germline V gene has CDR1 MNHEY and CDR2 SVGEGT. CDR3 DNA: TGTGCCAGCAGTTCCACAGGGGCTAATGAGCAGTTCTTC. Translated: CASSSTGANEQFF.